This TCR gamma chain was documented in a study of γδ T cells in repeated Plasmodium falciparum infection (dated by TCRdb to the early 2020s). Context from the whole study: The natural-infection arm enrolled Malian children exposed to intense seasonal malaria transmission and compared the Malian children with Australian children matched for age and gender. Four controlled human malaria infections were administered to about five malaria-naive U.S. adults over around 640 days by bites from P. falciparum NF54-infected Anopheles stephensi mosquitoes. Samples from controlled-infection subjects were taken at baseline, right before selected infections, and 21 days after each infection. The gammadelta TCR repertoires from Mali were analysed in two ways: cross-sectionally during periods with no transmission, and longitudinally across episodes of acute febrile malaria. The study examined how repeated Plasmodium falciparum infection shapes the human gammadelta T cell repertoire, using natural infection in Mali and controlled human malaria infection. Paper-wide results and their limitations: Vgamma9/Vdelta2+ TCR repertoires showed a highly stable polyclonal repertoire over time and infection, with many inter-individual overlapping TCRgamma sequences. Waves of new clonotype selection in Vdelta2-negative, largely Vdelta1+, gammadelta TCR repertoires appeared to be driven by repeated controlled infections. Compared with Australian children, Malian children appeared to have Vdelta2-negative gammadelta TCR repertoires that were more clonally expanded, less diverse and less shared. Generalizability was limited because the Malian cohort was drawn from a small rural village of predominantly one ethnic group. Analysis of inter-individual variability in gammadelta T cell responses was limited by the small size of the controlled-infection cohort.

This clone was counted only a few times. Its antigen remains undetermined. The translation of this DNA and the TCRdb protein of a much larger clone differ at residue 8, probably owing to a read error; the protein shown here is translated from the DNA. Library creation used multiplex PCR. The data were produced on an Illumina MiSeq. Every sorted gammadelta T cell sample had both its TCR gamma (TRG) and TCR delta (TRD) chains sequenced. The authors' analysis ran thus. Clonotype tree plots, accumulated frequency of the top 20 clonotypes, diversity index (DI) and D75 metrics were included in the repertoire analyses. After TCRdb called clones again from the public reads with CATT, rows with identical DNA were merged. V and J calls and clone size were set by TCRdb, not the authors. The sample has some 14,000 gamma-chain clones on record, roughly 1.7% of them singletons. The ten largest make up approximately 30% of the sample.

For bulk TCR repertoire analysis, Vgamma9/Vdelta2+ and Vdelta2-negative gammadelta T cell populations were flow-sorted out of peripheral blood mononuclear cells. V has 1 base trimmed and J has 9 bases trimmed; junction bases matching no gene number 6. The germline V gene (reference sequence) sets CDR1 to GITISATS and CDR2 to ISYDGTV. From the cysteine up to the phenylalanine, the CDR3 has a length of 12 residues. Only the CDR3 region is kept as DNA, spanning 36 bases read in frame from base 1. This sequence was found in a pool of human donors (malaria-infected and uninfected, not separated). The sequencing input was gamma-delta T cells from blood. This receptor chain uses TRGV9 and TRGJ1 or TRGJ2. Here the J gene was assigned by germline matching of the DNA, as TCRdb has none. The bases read TGTGCCTTGTGGGAGGTCTTTAGTAAGAAACTCTTT. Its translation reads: CALWEVFSKKLF.